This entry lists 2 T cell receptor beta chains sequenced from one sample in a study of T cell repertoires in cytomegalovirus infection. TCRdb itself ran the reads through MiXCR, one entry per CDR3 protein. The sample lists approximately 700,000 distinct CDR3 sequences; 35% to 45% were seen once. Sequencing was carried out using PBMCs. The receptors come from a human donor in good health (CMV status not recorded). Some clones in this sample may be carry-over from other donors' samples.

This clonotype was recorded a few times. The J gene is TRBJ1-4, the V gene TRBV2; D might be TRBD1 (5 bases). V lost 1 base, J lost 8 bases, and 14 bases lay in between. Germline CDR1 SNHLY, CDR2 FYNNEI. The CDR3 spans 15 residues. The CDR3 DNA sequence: TGTGCCAGCAGTGAAGGCGGGGGGACGGGAGAAAAACTGTTTTTT. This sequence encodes CASSEGGGTGEKLFF.

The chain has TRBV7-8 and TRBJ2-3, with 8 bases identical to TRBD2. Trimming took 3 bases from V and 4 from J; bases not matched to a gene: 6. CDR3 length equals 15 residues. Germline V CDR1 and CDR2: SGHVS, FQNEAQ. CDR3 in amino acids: CASSLDGRDADTQYF. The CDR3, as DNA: TGTGCCAGCAGCTTGGACGGGAGGGACGCAGATACGCAGTATTTT.